The clone carrying this T cell receptor beta chain showed up just a few times. Its antigen is still unknown. This entry comes from a study of T cells in Graves' hyperthyroidism and ophthalmopathy. The study, taken as a whole, reports: Most clonotypes that expanded in the thyroid above 0.001 also showed up in blood. Using 13 V-J features, a model discriminated ophthalmopathy from stable hyperthyroidism.

V was clipped by 5 bases and J by 0 bases; unmatched bases: 4. In germline, CDR1 is SGHTA, CDR2 FQGNSA. The CDR3 extends over 16 amino acids. TCR beta CDR3 region amplification was performed from RNA transcripts. The primer set for the first-round RT-PCR of the TCR CDR3 was HTBI. MiXCR, run by TCRdb on the multiplex PCR reads, gives a single entry per CDR3 protein. The sample lists hundreds of thousands of distinct CDR3 sequences, around 46% seen once, with roughly 8.2% in the top ten. Hyperthyroidism in the patients, aged 18 to 65, was newly diagnosed and under 2 months in duration. Each diagnosis was grounded in clinical symptoms, serum thyroxine and TRAb, thyroid ultrasound, and orbital computed tomography.

The specimen was peripheral blood or thyroid tissue (not recorded which). This chain uses TRBV7-2 with TRBJ2-7; 13 positions match TRBD2. The TCR originated in a woman under 30 with Graves' hyperthyroidism. This chain's CDR3 is CASSARLAGGSYEQYF. CDR3 coding DNA: TGTGCCAGCAGCGCCCGACTAGCGGGGGGCTCCTACGAGCAGTACTTC.